The sequence of this T cell receptor (beta chain) was determined in a study of blood T cell repertoires in COVID-19. Study details: Sites across the United States, Italy and Spain contributed samples from acute and convalescent COVID-19. Sample material is recorded as cDNA or gDNA derived from T cells, B-cell-depleted T cells, or PBMCs.

In the authors' workflow: Using reference gene primer amplification, nucleated cell counts were estimated. Sequenced by immunoSEQ multiplex PCR; TCRdb stores in-frame clones only, minus some. V and J calls and clone size are copied from that table; D and trimming were computed from the DNA. Seen here are 150,000 to 180,000 clones, 65% to 85% observed once, and the top ten hold less than 4.5%. V lost 4 bases to trimming and J lost 0 bases; unmatched junction nucleotides: 5. The CDR3 consists of 16 residues. Per germline, CDR1 SGHRS and CDR2 YFSETQ. Sequences were obtained from peripheral blood. The receptor's source is an elderly woman with acute or convalescent COVID-19. The genes are TRBV5-1 and TRBJ1-3; 9 bases fit TRBD1. This chain's CDR3 is CASSGQGSSSGNTIYF. The CDR3, as DNA: TGCGCCAGCAGCGGACAGGGGAGTTCCTCTGGAAACACCATATATTTT. Variable domain in full (rest from reference TRBV5-1 and TRBJ1-3): KAGVTQTPRYLIKTRGQQVTLSCSPISGHRSVSWYQQTPGQGLQFLFEYFSETQRNKGNFPGRFSGRQFSNSRSEMNVSTLELGDSALYLCASSGQGSSSGNTIYFGEGSWLTVV.